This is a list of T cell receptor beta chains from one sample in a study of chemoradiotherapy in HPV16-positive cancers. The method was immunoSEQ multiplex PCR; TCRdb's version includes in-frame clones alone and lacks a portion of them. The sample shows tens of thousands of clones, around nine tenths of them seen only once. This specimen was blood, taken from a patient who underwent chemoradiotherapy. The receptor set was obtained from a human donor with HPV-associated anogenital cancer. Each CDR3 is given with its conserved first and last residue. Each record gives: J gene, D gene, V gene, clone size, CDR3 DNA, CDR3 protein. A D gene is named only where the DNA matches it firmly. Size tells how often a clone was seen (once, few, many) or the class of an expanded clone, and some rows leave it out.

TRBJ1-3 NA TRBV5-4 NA TGTGCCAGCAGCTTTCTCGCAGGGGCTTCTGGAAACACCATATATTTT CASSFLAGASGNTIYF
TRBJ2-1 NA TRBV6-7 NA TGTGCCAGCAGTTACAGGGACTACAATGAGCAGTTCTTC CASSYRDYNEQFF
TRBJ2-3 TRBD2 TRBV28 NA TGTGCCAGCAGTTTGAGTCTAGCGGGACGCACAGATACGCAGTATTTT CASSLSLAGRTDTQYF
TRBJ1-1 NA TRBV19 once TGTGCCAGTAGAGGGGGGGGAAGCTTGAACACTGAAGCTTTCTTT CASRGGGSLNTEAFF
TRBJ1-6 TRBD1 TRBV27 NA TGTGCCAGCAGTGCGGGGACAGGGAGTTATGTTTCACCCCTCCACTTT CASSAGTGSYVSPLHF
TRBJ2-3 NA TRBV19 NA TGTGCCAGTAGTACCTCTAGCACAGATACGCAGTATTTT CASSTSSTDTQYF
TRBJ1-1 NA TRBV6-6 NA TGTGCCAGCAGTTACCCGCAGTTTGAAGCTTTCTTT CASSYPQFEAFF
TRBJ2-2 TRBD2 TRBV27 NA TGTGCCAGCAGTTTATGGTCCCTAGCGGGACTGAACACCGGGGAGCTGTTTTTT CASSLWSLAGLNTGELFF
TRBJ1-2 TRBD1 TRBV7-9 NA TGTGCCAGCAGCCAAGCAGGGGGTATCTCCCTATATGGCTACACCTTC CASSQAGGISLYGYTF
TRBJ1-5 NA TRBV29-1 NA TGCAGCGTTGCTCCTAATAGCAATCAGCCCCAGCATTTT CSVAPNSNQPQHF
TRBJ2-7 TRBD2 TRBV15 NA TGTGCCACCAGCTCCGAGCGGGAGCCCACCTACGAGCAGTACTTC CATSSEREPTYEQYF
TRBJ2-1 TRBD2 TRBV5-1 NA TGCGCCAGCAGCTCGGGCGAGCGGGAGGGCGTAAATGAGCAGTTCTTC CASSSGEREGVNEQFF
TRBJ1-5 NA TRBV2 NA TGTGCCAGCGCTAACAGGGAGAATCAGCCCCAGCATTTT CASANRENQPQHF